This T cell receptor beta chain comes out of a study of cytomegalovirus exposure and HLA in healthy donors. The trim removed 4 bases at V and 8 bases at J, leaving 15 bases unmatched. The CDR3 spans 17 residues. From germline, CDR1 is SGHAT and CDR2 FQNNGV. The PCR used 60 Vbeta and 13 Jbeta primers. Assay used: immunoSEQ multiplex PCR; TCRdb lists only in-frame clones, some missing. The sample holds more than 95,000 clones, about 68% seen once. To note about this clone: The target antigen is unknown.

General study findings and limits: In a later analysis, an Asian-associated ancestry cluster reportedly showed fewer N-insertions than the approximately 700-donor mean.

The chain combines TRBV11-2 with TRBJ1-4; 8 nucleotides match TRBD1. This clonotype was sampled from a man aged 35-49 years in good health and CMV-seropositive. The specimen was PBMCs. Here the CDR3 reads CASSSTFRQGRREKLFF. In DNA form, the CDR3 reads TGTGCCAGCAGCTCCACATTCCGACAGGGGAGGCGAGAAAAACTGTTTTTT.